The text below deals with one T cell receptor (beta chain). Its antigen is still unknown. Read coverage stops 3 residues before the CDR3 terminus; the germline J gene supplies the remainder. This sample is drawn from a study of T cells in women clearing cervical HPV infection. Overall study context: Cases' blood sampling followed lesion detection by median about 150 days (90 to 200). Study-wide points: CIN3+ cases had significantly higher TCR richness than controls; evenness did not differ. Combining TCR richness with V gene abundances gave approximately 0.84 AUC.

The CDR3 has 15 amino acids. V shed 4 bases and J shed 2 bases, with 15 bases lying between them. Germline assignment: CDR1 MDHEN and CDR2 SYDVKM. TCRdb keeps only in-frame clones here, not all; method: immunoSEQ multiplex PCR. This repertoire includes over 25,000 clones. This sequence originates from a woman aged 18 to 75 with a cervical HPV16 infection that either progressed to CIN3+ or cleared (not recorded which). V and J are TRBV28 and TRBJ2-7, with D uncertain. The specimen was blood buffy coat. The CDR3 DNA, read in part, is TGTGCCAGCAGTTCGCGGCCCCCCAGCCCCTACGAG. Residues: CASSSRPPSPYE. Given in full, the CDR3 is CASSSRPPSPYEQYF.